These T cell receptor beta chains were read from a single sample in a study of CD8+ T cells in alopecia areata. Libraries were prepared by immunoSEQ multiplex PCR; TCRdb keeps only in-frame clonotypes and omits some of them. The sample holds 170,000 or so clones, about 60% seen once. This specimen was CD8+ T cells sorted from blood, taken at week 24, from a patient treated with tofacitinib. The receptor set was obtained from a human donor with alopecia areata. Each CDR3 is given with its conserved first and last residue. The order of the fields is V gene, clone size, D gene, J gene, CDR3 protein, CDR3 DNA. A D gene is named only where the DNA matches it firmly. Not every row has a clone size; where given, it reads once, few, many or a size class.

TRBV27	few	TRBD2	TRBJ2-5	CASRTSGNQETQYF	TGTGCCAGCCGAACTAGCGGGAATCAAGAGACCCAGTACTTC
TRBV13	NA	NA	TRBJ2-1	CASSLGRNEQFF	TGTGCCAGCAGCTTAGGCCGCAATGAGCAGTTCTTC
TRBV25-1	NA	TRBD1	TRBJ2-5	CASSAGQGKETQYF	TGTGCCAGCAGTGCGGGACAGGGAAAAGAGACCCAGTACTTC
TRBV29-1	NA	NA	TRBJ2-2	CSVVFGTGELFF	TGCAGCGTTGTCTTCGGCACCGGGGAGCTGTTTTTT
TRBV19	medium-sized	NA	TRBJ1-2	CASSYSGSLYGYTF	TGTGCCAGTAGTTACTCGGGATCCCTCTATGGCTACACCTTC
TRBV4-1	NA	NA	TRBJ2-4	CASSQDRGGNIQYF	TGCGCCAGCAGCCAAGATCGAGGGGGAAACATTCAGTACTTC
TRBV30	NA	NA	TRBJ1-1	CAWSPSTLNTEAFF	TGTGCCTGGAGTCCATCGACCTTGAACACTGAAGCTTTCTTT
TRBV5-6	NA	TRBD1	TRBJ2-4	CASSFGTGVDIQYF	TGTGCCAGCAGCTTCGGGACAGGGGTCGACATTCAGTACTTC
TRBV15	NA	NA	TRBJ2-7	CATSRSRGTNSYEQYF	TGTGCCACCAGCAGGTCTCGCGGGACAAATTCCTACGAGCAGTACTTC
TRBV4-1	NA	NA	TRBJ2-7	CASSQDQGGSYEQYF	TGCGCCAGCAGCCAAGATCAAGGTGGCAGCTACGAGCAGTACTTC
TRBV7-9	NA	NA	TRBJ1-1	CASSSWTGTEAFF	TGTGCCAGCAGCTCCTGGACGGGCACTGAAGCTTTCTTT
TRBV12-5	NA	NA	TRBJ2-3	CASGLVRGSMNTQYF	TGTGCTAGTGGTTTGGTAAGAGGCTCCATGAATACGCAGTATTTT
TRBV6-5	few	NA	TRBJ1-1	CASTGWEDTEAFF	TGTGCCAGTACCGGGTGGGAGGACACTGAAGCTTTCTTT
TRBV29-1	NA	NA	TRBJ2-1	CSAPVVGEQFF	TGCAGCGCCCCTGTTGTTGGTGAGCAGTTCTTC
TRBV5-6	NA	NA	TRBJ1-2	CASSLGLGGFSTF	TGTGCCAGCAGCTTGGGGCTGGGCGGCTTCTCCACCTTC
TRBV19	NA	NA	TRBJ1-2	CASSIRGIKDGYTF	TGTGCCAGTAGCATCAGAGGGATAAAGGATGGCTACACCTTC
TRBV4-2	NA	NA	TRBJ2-1	CASSRDLRWDDGTYNEQFF	TGTGCCAGCAGCCGAGACCTTAGATGGGATGACGGTACCTACAATGAGCAGTTCTTC
TRBV6-5	NA	NA	TRBJ2-7	CASRPGNPYEQYF	TGTGCCAGCAGGCCGGGAAACCCCTACGAGCAGTACTTC
TRBV13	NA	TRBD1	TRBJ1-6	CASSSDRDRGFDSPLHF	TGTGCCAGCAGCTCCGATAGGGACAGGGGTTTTGATTCACCCCTCCACTTT
TRBV5-6	NA	NA	TRBJ1-5	CASSSQGGQPQHF	TGTGCCAGCAGCTCACAGGGCGGGCAGCCCCAGCATTTT
TRBV2	NA	NA	TRBJ1-5	CASSELVADNQPQHF	TGTGCCAGCAGTGAGTTGGTGGCAGACAATCAGCCCCAGCATTTT
TRBV30	NA	TRBD1	TRBJ1-5	CAGRDRAGNQPQHF	TGTGCCGGCCGGGACAGGGCAGGCAATCAGCCCCAGCATTTT
TRBV27	NA	NA	TRBJ2-7	CASTNSGGSGNEQYF	TGTGCCAGCACCAATAGTGGGGGAAGTGGCAACGAGCAGTACTTC
TRBV30	NA	NA	TRBJ2-3	CAWNRQTDTQYF	TGTGCCTGGAACCGACAGACAGATACGCAGTATTTT
TRBV30	NA	NA	TRBJ2-7	CAWTLGAVYSYEQYF	TGTGCCTGGACCCTAGGGGCGGTTTACTCCTACGAGCAGTACTTC
TRBV10-3	NA	TRBD2	TRBJ2-1	CAISAAAGYNEQFF	TGTGCCATCAGTGCGGCAGCGGGGTACAATGAGCAGTTCTTC
TRBV29-1	few	NA	TRBJ1-2	CSVEEESPGYGYTF	TGCAGCGTTGAAGAAGAGTCCCCTGGCTATGGCTACACCTTC
TRBV4-1	few	NA	TRBJ2-3	CASSPADLRPQYF	TGCGCCAGCAGCCCCGCCGACCTGCGACCGCAGTATTTT
TRBV11-3	NA	NA	TRBJ1-1	CASSYGSEAFF	TGTGCCAGCAGCTACGGGAGTGAAGCTTTCTTT
TRBV30	NA	NA	TRBJ2-1	CAWRFQAGYNEQFF	TGTGCCTGGAGGTTCCAGGCAGGGTACAATGAGCAGTTCTTC
TRBV13	once	NA	TRBJ1-2	CASSLGQQYGYTF	TGTGCCAGCAGCTTAGGACAGCAGTATGGCTACACCTTC
TRBV29-1	few	NA	TRBJ2-4	CSVEVDLLAKNIQYF	TGCAGCGTTGAAGTCGACCTACTAGCCAAAAACATTCAGTACTTC
TRBV29-1	NA	NA	TRBJ1-1	CSVVGGGSEAFF	TGCAGCGTTGTGGGCGGGGGCAGTGAAGCTTTCTTT
TRBV28	few	NA	TRBJ2-7	CASSKGDLSYEQYF	TGTGCCAGCAGCAAAGGGGACCTTTCCTACGAGCAGTACTTC
TRBV11-2	NA	NA	TRBJ1-3	CASSRTFGQSSGNTIYF	TGTGCCAGCAGCCGGACATTTGGACAAAGCTCTGGAAACACCATATATTTT
TRBV27	NA	TRBD1	TRBJ1-4	CASSLGQVESEKLFF	TGTGCCAGCAGTTTAGGACAGGTCGAGAGTGAAAAACTGTTTTTT
TRBV27	NA	NA	TRBJ2-3	CASRTWDGGRDTQYF	TGTGCCAGCAGAACCTGGGACGGCGGGCGGGATACGCAGTATTTT
TRBV27	NA	NA	TRBJ1-5	CASSLSPPAPGWSQPQHF	TGTGCCAGCAGTTTATCCCCCCCCGCGCCCGGATGGAGTCAGCCCCAGCATTTT
TRBV5-6	NA	TRBD2	TRBJ2-7	CASSGRGYEQYF	TGTGCCAGCAGCGGGAGGGGCTACGAGCAGTACTTC
TRBV5-6	few	NA	TRBJ1-1	CASSLAGARDTEAFF	TGTGCCAGCAGCTTGGCCGGGGCGCGGGACACTGAAGCTTTCTTT